The next 9 T cell receptor beta chains were all read from a single sample in a study of blood T cell repertoires in COVID-19. Here immunoSEQ multiplex PCR was the method, and the copy in TCRdb shows in-frame clones only, minus some. The sample contains 100,000 to 150,000 clones, about 79% of which appear only once. Sequencing input: peripheral blood. These receptors came from a man aged 40-49 years with active or convalescent COVID-19.

The rearrangement links TRBV28 to TRBJ2-3; D perhaps matches TRBD2 (6 bases). Germline loops: CDR1 MDHEN, CDR2 SYDVKM. The CDR3 contains 16 residues. Trimming took off 3 bases at V and 1 base at J, with 14 bases between the two ends. DNA of the CDR3: TGTGCCAGCAGTTTCTGGACTACAAGCCGCACAGATACGCAGTATTTT. It codes for CASSFWTTSRTDTQYF.

The CDR3 DNA reads as TGTGCCACCAGCTCGGGACTAGCGGCAGGGGGTGAGCAGTTCTTC. Protein product: CATSSGLAAGGEQFF. The V gene is TRBV15, the J gene TRBJ2-1; 11 bases match TRBD2. The V gene end was trimmed by 5 bases and the J gene end by 9 bases; junction bases not matched to a gene: 9. CDR1 LNHNV and CDR2 YYDKDF come from the germline V gene (reference sequence). This CDR3 has 15 amino acids.

The chain carries TRBV14 and TRBJ2-1; the D is unclear. V shed 4 bases and J shed 10 bases, with 11 bases lying between them. Germline CDR1 and CDR2: SGHDN and FVKESK. This CDR3 is built from 12 residues. The DNA for the CDR3 is TGTGCCAGCAGCCCCCCAGGTCAAGAGCAGTTCTTC. Residues: CASSPPGQEQFF. Filled out from reference TRBV14 and TRBJ2-1, the complete variable domain reads EAGVTQFPSHSVIEKGQTVTLRCDPISGHDNLYWYRRVMGKEIKFLLHFVKESKQDESGMPNNRFLAERTGGTYSTLKVQPAELEDSGVYFCASSPPGQEQFFGPGTRLTVL.

This clone was seen once. The chain is built from TRBV7-9 and TRBJ2-2; weak D call: TRBD1 (6 bases). This CDR3 has 15 amino acids. Germline CDR1 SEHNR, CDR2 FQNEAQ (reference sequence). V was cut by 2 bases and J by 1 base, with 8 bases left in between. The CDR3 sequence: CASSLSGENTGELFF. CDR3 in DNA: TGTGCCAGCAGCTTATCAGGGGAGAACACCGGGGAGCTGTTTTTT. Using reference TRBV7-9 and TRBJ2-2 for the parts outside the CDR3, the full variable domain is DTGVSQNPRHKITKRGQNVTFRCDPISEHNRLYWYRQTLGQGPEFLTYFQNEAQLEKSRLLSDRFSAERPKGSFSTLEIQRTEQGDSAMYLCASSLSGENTGELFFGEGSRLTVL.

This clone was observed a few times. The chain uses TRBV24-1 and TRBJ1-5; D possibly corresponds to TRBD1 (6 bases). CDR1 KGHDR and CDR2 SFDVKD come from the germline V gene. The V end lost 9 bases, the J end lost 0 bases, and 11 bases lay between the germline ends. This CDR3 is built from 14 residues. CDR3 loop: CATGRGSSNQPQHF. For the CDR3, the DNA is TGTGCCACCGGCAGGGGCAGTAGCAATCAGCCCCAGCATTTT.

The table lists this clone with a few counts. This rearrangement joins TRBV30 to TRBJ1-2; TRBD1 is a possible D gene (6 bases). Trimming stripped 3 bases from V and 7 bases from J, with 12 bases between. The CDR3 loop spans 12 amino acids. The V gene's germline CDR1 is GTSNPN and CDR2 SVGIG (reference sequence). CDR3 loop: CAWSPRGGGYTF. In nucleotides, the CDR3 is TGTGCCTGGAGCCCAAGGGGGGGTGGCTACACCTTC.

The chain joins TRBV10-3 to TRBJ1-1; 8 nucleotides align to TRBD1. Germline CDR1 reads ENHRY; CDR2 reads SYGVKD. The ends lost 11 bases at V and 5 bases at J; junction bases unmatched: 13. CDR3 length: 14 residues. CDR3 sequence reads: CAALGQGGRTEAFF. The CDR3, as DNA: TGTGCCGCGCTAGGACAGGGAGGAAGGACTGAAGCTTTCTTT.

The chain combines TRBV7-9 with TRBJ1-5, with a tentative D call TRBD1 (5 bases). Germline assignment: CDR1 SEHNR and CDR2 FQNEAQ (reference sequence). Trimming took off 5 bases at V and 1 base at J, with 9 bases between the two ends. This CDR3 has 14 amino acids. The CDR3 sequence is CASSPGWSNQPQHF. CDR3 DNA sequence: TGTGCCAGCAGCCCAGGGTGGAGCAATCAGCCCCAGCATTTT.

The chain combines TRBV3-1 (or the pseudogene TRBV3-2) with TRBJ1-3; D unresolved. The CDR3 is made up of 15 amino acids. V shed 1 base and J shed 3 bases, with 10 bases lying between them. CDR1 is LGHDT and CDR2 is YNNKEL in the germline V gene (reference sequence). DNA of the CDR3: TGTGCCAGCAGCCAAGTAGTACGGGGTGGAAACACCATATATTTT. Its protein is CASSQVVRGGNTIYF.